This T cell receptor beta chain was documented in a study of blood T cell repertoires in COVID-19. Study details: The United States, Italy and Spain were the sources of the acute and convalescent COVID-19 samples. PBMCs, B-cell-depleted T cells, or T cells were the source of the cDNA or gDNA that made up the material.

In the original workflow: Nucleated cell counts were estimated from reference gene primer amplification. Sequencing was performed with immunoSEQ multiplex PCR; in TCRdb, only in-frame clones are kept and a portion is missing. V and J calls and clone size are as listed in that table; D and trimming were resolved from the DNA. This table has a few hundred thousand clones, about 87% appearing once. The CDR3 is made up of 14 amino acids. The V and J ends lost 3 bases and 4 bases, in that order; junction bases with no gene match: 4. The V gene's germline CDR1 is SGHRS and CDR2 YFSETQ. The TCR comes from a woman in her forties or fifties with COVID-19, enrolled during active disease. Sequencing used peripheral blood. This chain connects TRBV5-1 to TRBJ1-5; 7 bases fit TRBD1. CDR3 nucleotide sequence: TGCGCCAGCAGCTCCCAGGGGGGTAATCAGCCCCAGCATTTT. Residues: CASSSQGGNQPQHF.